Described below is a single T cell receptor (beta chain) sequence and its context. What it binds is not known. A read error may account for a junction end that differs from germline. PBMCs were derived from more than 8 ml fresh peripheral blood. The germline CDR1 and CDR2 sequences are SGHRS and YFSETQ. This CDR3 comprises 12 residues. The source of the sample is a study of T cells in Graves' hyperthyroidism and ophthalmopathy. Study-wide results and caveats: Most expanded thyroid clonotypes above 0.001 also appeared in blood.

Authors of the study amplified TCR beta CDR3 regions from RNA transcripts. When the TCR CDR3 underwent first-round RT-PCR, the HTBI primer set was used. TCRdb redid the calling of the multiplex PCR reads with MiXCR, one entry per CDR3 protein. The profile shows under 600,000 distinct CDR3 sequences, around 15% of them singletons. Specimen: blood. The TCR originated in a woman aged 40 to 55 with Graves' ophthalmopathy. The gene calls are TRBV5-1 and TRBJ2-5; D remains unclear. The CDR3: CASNLSQETQYF. CDR3 bases: TGCGCCAGCAACTTGTCCCAAGAGACCCAGTACTTC. Full variable domain (missing parts from reference TRBV5-1 and TRBJ2-5): KAGVTQTPRYLIKTRGQQVTLSCSPISGHRSVSWYQQTPGQGLQFLFEYFSETQRNKGNFPGRFSGRQFSNSRSEMNVSTLELGDSALYLCASNLSQETQYFGPGTRLLVL.